The clone carrying this T cell receptor beta chain was counted between two and nine times. Its antigen is still unknown. This sample's time point: persistent/refractory GD, antithyroid drugs over 5 years with positive TRAb. Extracted PBMC RNA gave rise to the TCR library. A blood draw put around 9 milliliters of peripheral blood into EDTA tubes. This specimen belongs to a study of regulatory T cells in long-lasting Graves disease. Study at large: The definition of persistent Graves' disease was over 5 years of antithyroid drugs with positive TSH receptor antibodies. Study outcomes and limitations: Gene preferences differed: TRBV28, TRBJ1-2, TRBJ2-5 in persistent cases.

Library construction for TCR beta used iRepertoire HTBI primers and Arm-PCR of CDR3 regions. Original handling: Identification across samples found approximately 60 TRBV and fewer than 15 TRBJ segments. TCRdb re-derived calls from the multiplex PCR reads in MiXCR, one entry per CDR3 protein. V and J calls and clone size were set by TCRdb, not the authors. The sample has approximately 400,000 distinct CDR3 sequences; around 20% are singletons. This CDR3 is built from 13 residues. Germline V gene data show CDR1 as DFQATT and CDR2 as SNEGSKA (reference sequence). V was trimmed by 1 base and J by 2 bases, leaving 9 bases between them.

Sequenced here: peripheral blood mononuclear cells (PBMCs), sampled when the disease was refractory, from a patient treated with antithyroid drugs. This chain links TRBV20-1 with TRBJ2-7; D call uncertain. This TCR derives from a female donor with Graves disease. The CDR3 DNA is TGCAGTGCTAGAGCAGGACCCACCTACGAGCAGTACTTC. It encodes CSARAGPTYEQYF.